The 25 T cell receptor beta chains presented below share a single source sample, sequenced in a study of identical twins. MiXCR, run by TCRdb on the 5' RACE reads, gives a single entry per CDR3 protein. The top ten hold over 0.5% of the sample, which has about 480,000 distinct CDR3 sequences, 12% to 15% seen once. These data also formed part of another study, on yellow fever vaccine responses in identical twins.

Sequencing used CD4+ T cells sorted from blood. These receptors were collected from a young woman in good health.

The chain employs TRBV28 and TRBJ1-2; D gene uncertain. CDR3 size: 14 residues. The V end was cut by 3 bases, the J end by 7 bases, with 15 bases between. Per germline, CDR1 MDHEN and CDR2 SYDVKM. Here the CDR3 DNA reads TGTGCCAGCAGTTTGAGAGGGCCACGGGGTGGCTACACCTTC. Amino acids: CASSLRGPRGGYTF.

The CDR3 is CASLPRAGRASLQETQYF. CDR3 nucleotides: TGTGCCAGCCTCCCCCGGGCTGGCAGGGCCTCGCTTCAAGAGACCCAGTACTTC. The chain has TRBV12-3 or TRBV12-4 and TRBJ2-5, with D possibly TRBD1 on 5 matching bases. This CDR3 is 18 amino acids long. V lost 8 bases to trimming and J lost 2 bases, with 27 bases between them.

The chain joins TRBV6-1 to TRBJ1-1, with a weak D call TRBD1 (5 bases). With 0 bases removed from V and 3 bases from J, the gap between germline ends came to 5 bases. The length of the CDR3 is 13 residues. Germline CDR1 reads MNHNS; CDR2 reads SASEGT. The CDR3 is CASSEAGDTEAFF. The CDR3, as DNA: TGTGCCAGCAGTGAAGCAGGGGACACTGAAGCTTTCTTT.

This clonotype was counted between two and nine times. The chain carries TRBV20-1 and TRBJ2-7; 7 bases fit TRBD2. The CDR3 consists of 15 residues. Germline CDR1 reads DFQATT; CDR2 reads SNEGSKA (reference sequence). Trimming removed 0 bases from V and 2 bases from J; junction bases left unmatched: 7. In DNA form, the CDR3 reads TGCAGTGCTAGAGATCTTAGCGGGTTAACCTACGAGCAGTACTTC. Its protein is CSARDLSGLTYEQYF.

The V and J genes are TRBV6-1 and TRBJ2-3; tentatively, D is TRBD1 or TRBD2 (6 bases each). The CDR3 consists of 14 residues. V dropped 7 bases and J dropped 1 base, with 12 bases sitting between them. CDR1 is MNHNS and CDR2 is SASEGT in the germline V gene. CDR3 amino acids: CASNRRGGTDTQYF. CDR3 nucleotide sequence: TGTGCCAGCAATCGTAGGGGGGGCACAGATACGCAGTATTTT.

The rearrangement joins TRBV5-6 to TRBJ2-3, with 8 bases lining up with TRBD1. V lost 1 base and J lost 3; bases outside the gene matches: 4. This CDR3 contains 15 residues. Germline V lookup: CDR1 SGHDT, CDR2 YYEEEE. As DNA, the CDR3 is TGTGCCAGCAGCTTGAGGACAGGGAGGACAGATACGCAGTATTTT. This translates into CASSLRTGRTDTQYF.

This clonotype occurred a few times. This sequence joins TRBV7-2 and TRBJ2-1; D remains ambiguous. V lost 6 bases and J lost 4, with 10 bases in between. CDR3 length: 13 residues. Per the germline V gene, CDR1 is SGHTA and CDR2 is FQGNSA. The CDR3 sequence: CASRQTFYNEQFF. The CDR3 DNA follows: TGTGCCAGCAGACAGACTTTTTACAATGAGCAGTTCTTC.

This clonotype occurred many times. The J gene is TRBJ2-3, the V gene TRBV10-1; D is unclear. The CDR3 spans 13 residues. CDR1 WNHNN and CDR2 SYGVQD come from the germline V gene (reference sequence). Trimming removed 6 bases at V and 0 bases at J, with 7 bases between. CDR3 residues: CASSDGSTDTQYF. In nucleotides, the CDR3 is TGCGCCAGCAGCGACGGGAGCACAGATACGCAGTATTTT.

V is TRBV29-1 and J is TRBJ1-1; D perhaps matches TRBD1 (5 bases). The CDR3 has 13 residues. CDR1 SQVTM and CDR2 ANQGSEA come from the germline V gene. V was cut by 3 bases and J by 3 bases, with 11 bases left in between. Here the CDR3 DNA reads TGCAGCGTTGAGCGGGGGGACGACACTGAAGCTTTCTTT. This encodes CSVERGDDTEAFF.

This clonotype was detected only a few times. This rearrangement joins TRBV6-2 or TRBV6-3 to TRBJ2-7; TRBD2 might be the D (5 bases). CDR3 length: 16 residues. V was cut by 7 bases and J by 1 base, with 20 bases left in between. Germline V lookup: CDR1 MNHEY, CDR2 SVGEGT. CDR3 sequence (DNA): TGTGCCAGCATCCGAAGTGGAGGCGGAGGATCCTACGAGCAGTACTTC. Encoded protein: CASIRSGGGGSYEQYF.

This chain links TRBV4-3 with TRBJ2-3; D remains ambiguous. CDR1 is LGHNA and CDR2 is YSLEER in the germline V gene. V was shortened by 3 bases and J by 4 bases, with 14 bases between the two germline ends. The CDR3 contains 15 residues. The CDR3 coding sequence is TGCGCCAGCAGCCAGGGCTCTGGAGTTTCAGATACGCAGTATTTT. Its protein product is CASSQGSGVSDTQYF.

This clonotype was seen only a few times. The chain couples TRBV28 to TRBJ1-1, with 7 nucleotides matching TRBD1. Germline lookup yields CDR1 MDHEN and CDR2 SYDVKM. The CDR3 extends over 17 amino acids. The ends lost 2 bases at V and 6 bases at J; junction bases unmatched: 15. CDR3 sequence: CASSLGGPRGRVAEAFF. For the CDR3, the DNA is TGTGCCAGCAGTTTAGGAGGGCCAAGGGGGCGCGTGGCTGAAGCTTTCTTT.

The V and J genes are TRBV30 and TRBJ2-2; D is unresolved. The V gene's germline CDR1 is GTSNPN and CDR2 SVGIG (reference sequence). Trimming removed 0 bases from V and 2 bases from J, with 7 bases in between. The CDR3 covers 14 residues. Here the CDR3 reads CAWSVLHNTGELFF. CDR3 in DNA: TGTGCCTGGAGTGTACTCCACAACACCGGGGAGCTGTTTTTT.

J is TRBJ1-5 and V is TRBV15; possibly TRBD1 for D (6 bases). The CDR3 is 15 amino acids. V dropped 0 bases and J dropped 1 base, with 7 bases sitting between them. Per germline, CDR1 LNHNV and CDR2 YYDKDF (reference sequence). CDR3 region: CATSRDRGSNQPQHF. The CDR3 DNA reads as TGTGCCACCAGCAGAGATAGGGGGAGCAATCAGCCCCAGCATTTT.

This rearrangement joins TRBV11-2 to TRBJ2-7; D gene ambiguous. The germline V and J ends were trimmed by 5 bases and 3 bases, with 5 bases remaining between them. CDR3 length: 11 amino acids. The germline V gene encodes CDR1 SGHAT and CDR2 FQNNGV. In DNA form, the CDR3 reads TGTGCCAGCAGCGGGTACTACGAGCAGTACTTC. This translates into CASSGYYEQYF.

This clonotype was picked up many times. The CDR3 nucleotides are TGTGCCAGCGATCTTTGGGCAGGGGAAAAACTGTTTTTT. Amino acid sequence: CASDLWAGEKLFF. The chain recombines TRBV6-1 with TRBJ1-4; tentative D call: TRBD1 (5 bases). The CDR3 spans 13 residues. Germline CDR1 is MNHNS and CDR2 is SASEGT. V lost 8 bases, J lost 8 bases, and 15 bases lay in between.

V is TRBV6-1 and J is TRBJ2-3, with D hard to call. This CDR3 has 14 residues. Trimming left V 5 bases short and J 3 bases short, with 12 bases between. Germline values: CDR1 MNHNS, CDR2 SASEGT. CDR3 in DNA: TGTGCCAGCAGTCGCCCGCCTCGGACAGATACGCAGTATTTT. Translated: CASSRPPRTDTQYF.

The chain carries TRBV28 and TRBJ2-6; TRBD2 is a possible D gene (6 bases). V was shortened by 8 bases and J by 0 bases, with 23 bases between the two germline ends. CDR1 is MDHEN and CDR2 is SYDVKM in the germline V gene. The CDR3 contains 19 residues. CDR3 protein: CASSGARGAKGSGANVLTF. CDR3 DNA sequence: TGTGCCAGCTCGGGAGCGCGGGGCGCTAAAGGCTCTGGGGCCAACGTCCTGACTTTC.

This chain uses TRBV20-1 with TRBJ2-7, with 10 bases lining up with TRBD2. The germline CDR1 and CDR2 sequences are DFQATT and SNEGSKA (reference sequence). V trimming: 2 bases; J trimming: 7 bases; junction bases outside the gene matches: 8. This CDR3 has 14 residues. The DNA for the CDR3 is TGCAGTGCTAGAAGTCTAGCGGGAGCTGGAGAGCAGTACTTC. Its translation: CSARSLAGAGEQYF.

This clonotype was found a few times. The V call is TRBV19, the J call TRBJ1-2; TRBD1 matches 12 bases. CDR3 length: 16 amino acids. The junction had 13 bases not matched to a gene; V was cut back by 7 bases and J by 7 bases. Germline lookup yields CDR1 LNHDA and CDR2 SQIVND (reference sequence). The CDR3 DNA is TGTGCCAGTATGATGGGACAGGGGGCCCTTATCGGTGGCTACACCTTC. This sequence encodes CASMMGQGALIGGYTF.

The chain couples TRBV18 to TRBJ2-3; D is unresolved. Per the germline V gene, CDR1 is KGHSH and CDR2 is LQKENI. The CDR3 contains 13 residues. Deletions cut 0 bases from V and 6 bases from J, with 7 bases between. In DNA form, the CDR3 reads TGTGCCAGCTCACCACCGTTTGTCGATACGCAGTATTTT. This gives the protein CASSPPFVDTQYF. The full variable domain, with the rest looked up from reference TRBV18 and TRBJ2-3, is NAGVMQNPRHLVRRRGQEARLRCSPMKGHSHVYWYRQLPEEGLKFMVYLQKENIIDESGMPKERFSAEFPKEGPSILRIQQVVRGDSAAYFCASSPPFVDTQYFGPGTRLTVL.

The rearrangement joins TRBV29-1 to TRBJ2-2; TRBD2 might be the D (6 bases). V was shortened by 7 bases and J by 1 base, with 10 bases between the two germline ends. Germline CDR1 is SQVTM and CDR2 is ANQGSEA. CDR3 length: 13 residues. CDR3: CSARLGNTGELFF. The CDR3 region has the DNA TGCAGCGCTCGACTAGGGAACACCGGGGAGCTGTTTTTT.

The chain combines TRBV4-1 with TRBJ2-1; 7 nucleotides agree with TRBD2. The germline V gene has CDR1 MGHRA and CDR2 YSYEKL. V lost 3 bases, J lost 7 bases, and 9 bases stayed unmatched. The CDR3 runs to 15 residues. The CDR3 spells CASSQGLKTLNEQFF. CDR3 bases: TGCGCCAGCAGCCAGGGACTAAAGACTCTGAATGAGCAGTTCTTC.

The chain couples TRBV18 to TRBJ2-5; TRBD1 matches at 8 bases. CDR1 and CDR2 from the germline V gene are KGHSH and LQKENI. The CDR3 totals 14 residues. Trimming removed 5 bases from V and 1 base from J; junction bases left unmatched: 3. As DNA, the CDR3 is TGTGCCAGCTCAGAACAGGGGGGCCAAGAGACCCAGTACTTC. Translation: CASSEQGGQETQYF.

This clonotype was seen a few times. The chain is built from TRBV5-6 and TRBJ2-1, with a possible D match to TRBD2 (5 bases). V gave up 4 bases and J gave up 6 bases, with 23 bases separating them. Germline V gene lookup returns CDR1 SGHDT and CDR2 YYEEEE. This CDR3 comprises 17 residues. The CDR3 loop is CASSIIPRIAGGNEQFF. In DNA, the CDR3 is TGTGCCAGCAGCATAATCCCGAGGATTGCAGGAGGCAATGAGCAGTTCTTC.